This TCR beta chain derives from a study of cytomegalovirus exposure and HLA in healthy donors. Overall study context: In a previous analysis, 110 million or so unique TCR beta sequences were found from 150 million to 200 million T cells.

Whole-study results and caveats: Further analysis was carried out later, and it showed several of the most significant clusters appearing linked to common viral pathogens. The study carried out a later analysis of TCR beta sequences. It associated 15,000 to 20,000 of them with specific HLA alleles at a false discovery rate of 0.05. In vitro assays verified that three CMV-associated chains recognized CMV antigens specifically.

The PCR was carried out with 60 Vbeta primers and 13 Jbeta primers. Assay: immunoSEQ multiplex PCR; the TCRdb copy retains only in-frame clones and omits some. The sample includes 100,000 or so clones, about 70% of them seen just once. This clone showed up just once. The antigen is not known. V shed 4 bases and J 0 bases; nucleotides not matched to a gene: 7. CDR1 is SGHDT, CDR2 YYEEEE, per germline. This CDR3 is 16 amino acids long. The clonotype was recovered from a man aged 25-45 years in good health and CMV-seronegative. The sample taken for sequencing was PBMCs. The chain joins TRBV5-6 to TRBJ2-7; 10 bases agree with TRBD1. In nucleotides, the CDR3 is TGTGCCAGCAGCCCGCGGACAGGGGGTGTCTCCTACGAGCAGTACTTC. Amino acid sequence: CASSPRTGGVSYEQYF.